This TCR beta chain was captured by sequencing in a study of a mutant IDH1 vaccine in newly diagnosed glioma. Here immunoSEQ multiplex PCR was the method, and the copy in TCRdb shows in-frame clones only, minus some. The sample holds roughly 61,000 clones, 75% to 85% seen once. Time point denoted: week 11, during vaccination. The vaccine gave 300 ug of a 20-mer mutant IDH1 peptide subcutaneously per dose. Study observations and caveats: No link was apparently found between pseudoprogression and changes in top peripheral T cell clonotypes.

Note on this clone: Antigen: not known.

The sample consisted of PBMCs, taken from a glioma patient whose treatment included an IDH1 peptide vaccine. The receptor's source is a man between 50 and 59 years old with glioma.

This chain's CDR3 is CASSYSPGDEQYF. CDR3 sequence (DNA): TGTGCCAGCAGTTACTCCCCTGGGGACGAGCAGTACTTC. J is TRBJ2-7 and V is TRBV6-6; D is undetermined. The V gene lost 0 bases and the J gene lost 5 bases, with 8 bases spanning the gap. The CDR3 runs 13 residues. Germline V lookup: CDR1 MNHNY, CDR2 SVGAGI (reference sequence).